This T cell receptor (beta chain) was documented in a study of OX40 agonist ivuxolimab in advanced cancers. Only in-frame clones appear in the TCRdb table, and some are missing; sequencing was by immunoSEQ multiplex PCR. The sample has 70,000 or so clones; 90% are singletons. Regarding this clone: This sample also contains other DNA sequences that code for the same CDR3.

This specimen consisted of CD4+ or CD8+ T cells sorted from blood, obtained in a trial of the OX40 agonist ivuxolimab. The source of this sequence is an adult with an advanced solid tumor such as melanoma, head and neck, liver or kidney cancer.

The CDR3 bases are TGCGCCAGCAGCCCGGGACAGGGGGACACCGGGGAGCTGTTTTTT. It specifies CASSPGQGDTGELFF. This chain joins TRBV5-1 and TRBJ2-2, with TRBD1 matching over 11 bases. The V gene end was trimmed by 4 bases and the J gene end by 3 bases; junction bases not matched to a gene: 2. The CDR3 is made up of 15 amino acids. The V gene's germline CDR1 is SGHRS and CDR2 YFSETQ.